This TCR beta chain appears in the sequencing data of a study of regulatory dendritic cells for organ transplantation (TCRdb year 2017). In the study overall: TCRbeta repertoires were sequenced from sorted naive and memory CD4+ and CD8+ T cells before and after allostimulation with regulatory or mature dendritic cells. What the authors observed across the whole study: Of the resting subsets, the one holding the most alloreactive TCR clonotypes was memory CD8+ T cells. In both subjects, allostimulation led to expansion of memory CD8+ clones, although regulatory dendritic cells appeared to cause more limited expansion than mature dendritic cells did. Only a couple of subjects were sequenced, and considerable between-individual heterogeneity in the alloreactive memory CD8+ T cell pool was noted by the authors. Naive CD4+ and CD8+ T cells showed highly diverse repertoires, whereas memory cells were less diverse and memory CD8+ cells were the most oligoclonal.

Multiplexed two-step PCR with Vbeta-specific forward primers and Jbeta-specific reverse primers was used to amplify TCRbeta CDR3 regions. TCRbeta libraries were sequenced on an Illumina instrument through the immunoSEQ service. Turning to the authors' computational methods: IMGT annotation was used to assign V, D and J genes, and synthetic CDR3 analogues were used to correct the counts for multiplex PCR bias. In the immunoSEQ Analyzer, repertoire clonality was calculated as one minus normalized Shannon entropy. Clonal expansion was defined by Fisher's exact test with Benjamini-Hochberg false discovery rate control, using two-tailed P<0.01. Here the immuneACCESS table is served through TCRdb, limited to in-frame sequences with V and J called. Missing clones are a known gap in these copies; in checked studies unresolved V genes cover under half, and the rest lacks a known reason. V and J calls and clone size come straight from that table; D and trimming were deduced from the DNA. The sample table shows some 10,000 clones, and about 75% are seen once. The top ten hold 15% to 20% of the sample.

FACS was used to sort CD4+ or CD8+ cells into naive T cells (CD45RA+) and memory T cells (CD45RO+). T cells for TCR sequencing came from a couple of healthy control subjects. Sorted T cell subsets that were not stimulated were used as baseline controls for the mixed lymphocyte reactions. The Qiagen DNeasy Blood & Tissue Kit was used to extract genomic DNA. With regard to this clone: What antigen it recognizes has not been identified. No qualities accompany the bases; no much larger clone lies one base away.

From its cysteine to its phenylalanine, the CDR3 spans 19 amino acids. The only DNA kept is the CDR3, 57 bases in frame from the first base. Relative to germline, V is missing 4 bases and J is missing 5 bases, with 16 bases of the junction outside any gene match. Taken from the germline V gene (reference sequence), the CDR1 and CDR2 loops are SGHNT and YYREEE. Sequenced input: memory CD8+ T cells from blood. The label giving this sample's cell subset or site can be read as: CD45RO+ memory T cells. The rearrangement combines TRBV5-4 with TRBJ2-5; 14 central nucleotides agree with TRBD2. This receptor was identified in a human donor in good health. The DNA reads as follows: TGTGCCAGCAGCACGGATGTGGGACTAGCGGGGGCCCCAAGGGAGACCCAGTACTTC. This is translated as CASSTDVGLAGAPRETQYF.